A single T cell receptor (beta chain) is shown here with its context. The CDR3 loop spans 11 amino acids. Trimming removed 1 base at V and 9 bases at J, with 3 bases between. The germline V gene has CDR1 LGHDT and CDR2 YNNKEL (reference sequence). Sequencing used immunoSEQ multiplex PCR; TCRdb keeps in-frame clones, though not all of them. This repertoire shows 170,000 or so clones, roughly 92% found once; its top ten account for about 1.4%. The source of the sample is a study of control samples from healthy donors and cancer patients. Specimen: blood. This chain joins TRBV3-1 (or the pseudogene TRBV3-2) and TRBJ1-4; D gene ambiguous. The source is a woman aged 18-30 years in good health. CDR3 bases: TGTGCCAGCAGCCAAGGGCAAAAACTGTTTTTT. This codes for CASSQGQKLFF.